Detailed here is one T cell receptor beta chain. The CDR3 has 14 amino acids. V lost 5 bases and J 5 bases, leaving 13 bases between the germline ends. These data are taken from a study of identical twins. It was template switching that added a universal primer site, and there were unique molecular identifiers on the cDNA. TCRdb re-analysed the 5' RACE reads in MiXCR, keeping a single row per CDR3 protein. Of about 700,000 distinct CDR3 sequences in the sample, 8.5% to 9.5% were seen once. These data are also associated with another study on yellow fever vaccine responses in identical twins. That work contributes: Twins reportedly had a vaccine T cell response that seemed partly convergent, partly personalized.

The sequencing sample was made of PBMCs. The rearrangement joins TRBV12-3 or TRBV12-4 to TRBJ2-1, with D unresolved. This clonotype originated in a woman aged 18-29 years in good health. This CDR3 is CASSPQLSDNEQFF. In DNA, the CDR3 is TGTGCCAGCAGTCCACAGCTCTCGGACAATGAGCAGTTCTTC.